Below are 20 T cell receptor beta chains sequenced from a single sample in a study of T cells in Graves' hyperthyroidism and ophthalmopathy. TCR beta CDR3 sequences were amplified from RNA transcripts. Carried out on the TCR CDR3, a first-round RT-PCR used the HTBI primer set. TCRdb used MiXCR to reprocess the multiplex PCR reads, holding one entry per CDR3 protein. Here the sample spans fewer than 450,000 distinct CDR3 sequences, roughly an eighth being singletons. Sequencing was performed on blood. The receptors were sampled from a man aged 50 to 60 with Graves' ophthalmopathy.

This clonotype was seen at least ten times. V usage is TRBV20-1 and J usage is TRBJ2-3; D call uncertain. The CDR3 loop spans 17 amino acids. Germline lookup yields CDR1 DFQATT and CDR2 SNEGSKA (reference sequence). The V end lost 1 base, the J end lost 0 bases, and 17 bases lay between the germline ends. The CDR3 here is CSARVRRMPLSTDTQYF. As DNA, the CDR3 is TGCAGTGCTAGAGTCCGCCGGATGCCGTTAAGCACAGATACGCAGTATTTT.

This clonotype was detected ten times or more. The V and J genes are TRBV11-3 and TRBJ2-5; 7 nucleotides line up with TRBD2. Germline CDR1 and CDR2: SGHNT and YENEEA. There are 14 residues in the CDR3. V lost 2 bases to trimming and J lost 3 bases; unmatched junction nucleotides: 3. CDR3 sequence: CASSLRAGEETQYF. The CDR3 nucleotides are TGTGCCAGCAGCTTAAGGGCGGGAGAAGAGACCCAGTACTTC.

In its sample, this clonotype was seen many times. The chain employs TRBV3-1 and TRBJ1-6; D gene uncertain. Trimming took off 0 bases at V and 7 bases at J, with 7 bases between the two ends. This CDR3 comprises 14 residues. Germline values: CDR1 LGHDT, CDR2 YNNKEL (reference sequence). The DNA of the CDR3 is TGTGCCAGCAGCCAAGAGGGGTCGAATTCACCCCTCCACTTT. This encodes CASSQEGSNSPLHF.

This clonotype was recorded many times. The genes are TRBV6-1 and TRBJ2-1; D remains ambiguous. Germline CDR1 reads MNHNS; CDR2 reads SASEGT. CDR3 length equals 12 residues. Trimming took 3 bases from V and 6 from J, leaving 6 bases between them. The CDR3 DNA follows: TGTGCCAGCAGTGATCAAGGCAATGAGCAGTTCTTC. Residues: CASSDQGNEQFF.

The sample holds many counts of this clonotype. V usage is TRBV12-3 or TRBV12-4 and J usage is TRBJ2-1; D gene ambiguous. The CDR3 spans 14 residues. Deletions cut 2 bases from V and 9 bases from J, with 14 bases between. The CDR3 DNA reads TGTGCCAGCAGTTTATCTCCCGGCAGTAGTGAGCAGTTCTTC. Translation gives CASSLSPGSSEQFF.

This clonotype was recorded at least ten times. The chain uses TRBV3-1 and TRBJ1-5; possible D gene TRBD1, 6 bases. This CDR3 is built from 13 residues. V lost 4 bases to trimming and J lost 9 bases, with 13 bases between them. The germline CDR1 and CDR2 sequences are LGHDT and YNNKEL (reference sequence). CDR3 sequence reads: CASSLQGPGPQHF. In nucleotides, the CDR3 is TGTGCCAGCAGCCTACAGGGTCCGGGGCCCCAGCATTTT.

This clonotype was seen repeatedly, ten times or more. V is TRBV6-1 and J is TRBJ2-3; TRBD2 might be the D (5 bases). Trimming took off 3 bases at V and 1 base at J, with 8 bases between the two ends. The CDR3 is made up of 14 amino acids. Germline V CDR1 and CDR2: MNHNS, SASEGT. The CDR3 region has the DNA TGTGCCAGCAGTGAGAGGGTCGGCACAGATACGCAGTATTTT. Protein product: CASSERVGTDTQYF.

Only a few counts were recorded for this clonotype. The chain uses TRBV12-3 or TRBV12-4 and TRBJ2-3, with D perhaps matching TRBD2 (6 bases). This CDR3 has 14 residues. V lost 6 bases and J 3 bases, leaving 13 bases between the germline ends. The CDR3 DNA sequence: TGTGCCAGCAGCTTTCCCGGACTAACAGATACGCAGTATTTT. Residues: CASSFPGLTDTQYF.

This clonotype was observed at least ten times. The chain is built from TRBV30 and TRBJ2-7; TRBD2 agrees at 11 bases. CDR3 length: 13 amino acids. Trimming at V came to 2 bases and at J to 4 bases, leaving 1 base not matched to a gene. Germline V gene lookup returns CDR1 GTSNPN and CDR2 SVGIG (reference sequence). This chain's CDR3 is CAWSLAGGYEQYF. The CDR3 DNA reads as TGTGCCTGGAGTCTAGCGGGAGGATACGAGCAGTACTTC.

This clonotype was recorded once. The chain combines TRBV5-6 with TRBJ1-6, with 10 positions matching TRBD1. The CDR3 contains 14 residues. V lost 4 bases, J lost 10 bases, and 5 bases stayed unmatched. Germline-derived CDR1 and CDR2 are SGHDT and YYEEEE. For the CDR3, the DNA is TGTGCCAGCAGCCCCGGGACAGGGGAATCACCCCTCCACTTT. Its protein product is CASSPGTGESPLHF.

This clonotype has ten or more counts. The V and J genes are TRBV12-3 or TRBV12-4 and TRBJ2-3; 9 nucleotides agree with TRBD2. The CDR3 runs to 16 residues. The ends lost 2 bases at V and 2 bases at J; junction bases unmatched: 5. CDR3 DNA sequence: TGTGCCAGCAGTTTAATGCGGGAGGGCCCCACAGATACGCAGTATTTT. This codes for CASSLMREGPTDTQYF.

This clonotype has more than one count but fewer than ten. This chain joins TRBV19 and TRBJ2-4; D might be TRBD2 (5 bases). CDR1 and CDR2 (germline): LNHDA, SQIVND (reference sequence). This CDR3 is 17 amino acids long. Deletions cut 7 bases from V and 0 bases from J, with 19 bases between. The CDR3 loop is CASKVRDPSLAKNIQYF. The CDR3 nucleotides are TGTGCCAGTAAAGTTCGGGATCCCTCCTTAGCCAAAAACATTCAGTACTTC. Based on the CDR3 plus reference TRBV19 and TRBJ2-4, the full variable domain is DGGITQSPKYLFRKEGQNVTLSCEQNLNHDAMYWYRQDPGQGLRLIYYSQIVNDFQKGDIAEGYSVSREKKESFPLTVTSAQKNPTAFYLCASKVRDPSLAKNIQYFGAGTRLSVL.

This clonotype was detected ten times or more. V and J are TRBV6-1 and TRBJ1-1; TRBD1 is a possible D gene (5 bases). This CDR3 comprises 15 residues. V shed 7 bases and J shed 2 bases, with 17 bases lying between them. Germline-derived CDR1 and CDR2 are MNHNS and SASEGT. CDR3 nucleotides: TGTGCCAGCAAGGGGTCGGAGATCTTAAACACTGAAGCTTTCTTT. As protein: CASKGSEILNTEAFF.

This clonotype was found many times. The chain joins TRBV27 to TRBJ2-6; D not certain. The germline gives CDR1 MNHEY, CDR2 SMNVEV (reference sequence). V lost 3 bases and J 3 bases, leaving 0 bases between the germline ends. The CDR3 length is 12 residues. DNA of the CDR3: TGTGCCAGCAGTTTTGGGGCCAACGTCCTGACTTTC. This translates into CASSFGANVLTF.

This clonotype was found many times. The rearrangement links TRBV18 to TRBJ2-5; TRBD1 aligns across 11 bases. V dropped 5 bases and J dropped 5; count of bases not matched to a gene: 7. The germline gives CDR1 KGHSH, CDR2 LQKENI. This CDR3 region has 15 residues. CDR3 in DNA: TGTGCCAGCTCAATGGACAGGGGGCTATGGGAGACCCAGTACTTC. Translated, it gives CASSMDRGLWETQYF.

This clonotype occurred a few times. The gene calls are TRBV24-1 and TRBJ1-5; D ambiguous. V lost 0 bases and J lost 0, with 2 bases in between. This CDR3 is 14 amino acids long. Germline CDR1 KGHDR, CDR2 SFDVKD. Written as DNA, the CDR3 is TGTGCCACCAGTGATTTGCTTAGCAATCAGCCCCAGCATTTT. Amino acids: CATSDLLSNQPQHF.

This clonotype showed up just a few times. The rearrangement uses TRBV7-9 and TRBJ1-4; no definite D call. The CDR3 sequence is 13 residues long. V lost 4 bases and J lost 10, with 13 bases in between. Germline V gives CDR1 SEHNR, CDR2 FQNEAQ (reference sequence). The CDR3, as DNA: TGTGCCAGCAGCTCCCCCGGGGTCGGAAAACTGTTTTTT. As protein: CASSSPGVGKLFF.

In this sample, this clonotype turned up many times. V usage is TRBV6-2 or TRBV6-3 and J usage is TRBJ2-1; 10 nucleotides align to TRBD2. This CDR3 contains 15 residues. Germline loops: CDR1 MNHEY, CDR2 SVGEGT. Trimming removed 5 bases from V and 8 bases from J; junction bases left unmatched: 9. CDR3 DNA: TGTGCCAGCAGTAGCGGGAGGGCCCAGAGAGATGAGCAGTTCTTC. It translates to CASSSGRAQRDEQFF.

V gene TRBV7-9 combines with J gene TRBJ2-7, with 10 bases lining up with TRBD1. There are 16 residues in the CDR3. After removal of 0 bases from V and 3 bases from J, the junction contained 5 bases not matched to a gene. Germline lookup yields CDR1 SEHNR and CDR2 FQNEAQ (reference sequence). The CDR3 DNA reads as TGTGCCAGCAGCTTAGCCCCGGGACAGGGGAACTACGAGCAGTACTTC. It specifies CASSLAPGQGNYEQYF.

This clonotype was observed at least ten times. This chain joins TRBV18 and TRBJ2-3; D gene ambiguous. The CDR3 sequence is 13 residues long. Looked up from germline, CDR1 is KGHSH and CDR2 is LQKENI. V dropped 0 bases and J dropped 1 base, with 2 bases sitting between them. For the CDR3, the DNA is TGTGCCAGCTCACCACCCGGCACAGATACGCAGTATTTT. Translated: CASSPPGTDTQYF.